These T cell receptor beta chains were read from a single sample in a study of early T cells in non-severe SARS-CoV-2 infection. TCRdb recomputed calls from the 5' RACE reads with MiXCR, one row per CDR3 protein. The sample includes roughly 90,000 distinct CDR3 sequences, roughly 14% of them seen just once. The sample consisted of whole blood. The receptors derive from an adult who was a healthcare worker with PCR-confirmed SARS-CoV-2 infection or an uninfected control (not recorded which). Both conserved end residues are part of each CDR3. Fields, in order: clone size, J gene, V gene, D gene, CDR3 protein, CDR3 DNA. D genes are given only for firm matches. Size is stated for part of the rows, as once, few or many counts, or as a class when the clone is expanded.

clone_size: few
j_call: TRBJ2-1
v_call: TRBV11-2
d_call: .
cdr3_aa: CASSPAQGNEQFF
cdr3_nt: TGTGCCAGCAGCCCAGCACAGGGTAATGAGCAGTTCTTC

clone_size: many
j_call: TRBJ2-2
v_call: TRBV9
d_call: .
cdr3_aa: CASSDPRSRGELFF
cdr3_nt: TGTGCCAGCAGTGATCCCCGAAGTCGCGGGGAGCTGTTTTTT

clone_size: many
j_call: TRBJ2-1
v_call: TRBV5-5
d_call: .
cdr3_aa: CASSLATTVPYNEQFF
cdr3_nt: TGTGCCAGCAGCTTAGCGACCACTGTACCCTACAATGAGCAGTTCTTC

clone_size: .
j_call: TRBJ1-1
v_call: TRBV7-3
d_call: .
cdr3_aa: CASSLSGVNTEAFF
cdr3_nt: TGTGCCAGCAGTTTATCCGGGGTGAACACTGAAGCTTTCTTT

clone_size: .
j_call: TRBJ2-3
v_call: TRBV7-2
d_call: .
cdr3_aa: CASRPTSTDTQYF
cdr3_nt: TGTGCCAGCAGACCAACTTCAACAGATACGCAGTATTTT

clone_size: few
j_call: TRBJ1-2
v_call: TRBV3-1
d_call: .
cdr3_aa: CASSQGSGTHYGYTF
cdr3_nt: TGTGCCAGCAGCCAAGGATCCGGGACCCACTATGGCTACACCTTC

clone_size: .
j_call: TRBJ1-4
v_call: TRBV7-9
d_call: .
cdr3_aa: CASSFVPEGNEKLFF
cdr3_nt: TGTGCCAGCAGCTTTGTCCCGGAGGGAAATGAAAAACTGTTTTTT

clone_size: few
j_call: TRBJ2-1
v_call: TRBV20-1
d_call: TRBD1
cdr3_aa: CSARRQGAYNEQFF
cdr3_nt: TGCAGTGCTAGGAGGCAGGGGGCCTACAATGAGCAGTTCTTC

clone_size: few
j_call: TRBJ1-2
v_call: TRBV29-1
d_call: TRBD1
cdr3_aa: CSGENRGPNYGYTF
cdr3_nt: TGCAGCGGTGAAAACAGGGGGCCTAACTATGGCTACACCTTC

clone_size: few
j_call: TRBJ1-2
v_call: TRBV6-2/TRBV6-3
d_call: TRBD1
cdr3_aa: CASLSPRVTGGKGYTF
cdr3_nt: TGTGCCAGCCTGTCCCCCCGGGTGACAGGGGGCAAAGGCTACACCTTC

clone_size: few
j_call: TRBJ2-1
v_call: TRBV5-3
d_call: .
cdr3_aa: CARSLGTGPSSYNEQFF
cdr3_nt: TGTGCCAGAAGCTTGGGGACCGGGCCGAGCTCCTACAATGAGCAGTTCTTC

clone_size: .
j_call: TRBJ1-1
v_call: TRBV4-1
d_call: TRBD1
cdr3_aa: CASSQDRGRGTEAFF
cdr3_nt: TGCGCCAGCAGCCAAGATAGGGGGCGAGGGACTGAAGCTTTCTTT

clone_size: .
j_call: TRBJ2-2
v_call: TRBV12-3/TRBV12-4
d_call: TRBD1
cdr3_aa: CASSPDGTANTGELFF
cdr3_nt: TGTGCCAGCAGTCCAGACGGGACAGCCAACACCGGGGAGCTGTTTTTT

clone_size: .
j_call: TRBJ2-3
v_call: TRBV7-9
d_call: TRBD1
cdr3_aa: CASSFGQGSTDTQYF
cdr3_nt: TGTGCCAGCAGCTTCGGACAGGGGAGCACAGATACGCAGTATTTT

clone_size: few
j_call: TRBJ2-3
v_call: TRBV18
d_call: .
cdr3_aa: CASSPPEGAIKGDTQYF
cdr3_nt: TGTGCCAGCTCACCACCGGAGGGGGCTATTAAGGGAGATACGCAGTATTTT

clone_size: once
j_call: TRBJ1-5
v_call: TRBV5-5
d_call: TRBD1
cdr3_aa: CASSRVPGQGRSNQPQHF
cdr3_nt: TGTGCCAGCAGCCGCGTCCCGGGACAGGGGCGAAGCAATCAGCCCCAGCATTTT

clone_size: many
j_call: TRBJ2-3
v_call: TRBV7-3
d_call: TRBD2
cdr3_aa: CASSSAGVGGTQYF
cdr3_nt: TGTGCCAGCAGTTCCGCGGGGGTAGGTGGTACGCAGTATTTT

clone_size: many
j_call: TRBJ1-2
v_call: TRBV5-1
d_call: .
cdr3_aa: CASSPDGDGYTF
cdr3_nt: TGCGCCAGCAGCCCGGACGGGGATGGCTACACCTTC

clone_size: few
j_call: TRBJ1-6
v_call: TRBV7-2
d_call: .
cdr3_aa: CASSSDRLRGSPLHF
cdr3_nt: TGTGCCAGCAGCTCAGACCGACTTAGAGGGTCACCCCTCCACTTT

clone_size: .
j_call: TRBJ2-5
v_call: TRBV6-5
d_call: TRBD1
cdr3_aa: CASSRDPTGVQETQYF
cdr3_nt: TGTGCCAGCAGCCGAGACCCTACAGGGGTACAAGAGACCCAGTACTTC

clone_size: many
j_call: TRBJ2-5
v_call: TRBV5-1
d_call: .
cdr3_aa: CASSLADRVKQETQYF
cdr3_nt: TGCGCCAGCAGCTTGGCCGACAGAGTCAAACAAGAGACCCAGTACTTC

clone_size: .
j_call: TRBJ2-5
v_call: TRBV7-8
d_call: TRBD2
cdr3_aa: CASSLASLAGILLETQYF
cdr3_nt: TGTGCCAGCAGCTTAGCGTCCCTAGCGGGGATACTTCTCGAGACCCAGTACTTC

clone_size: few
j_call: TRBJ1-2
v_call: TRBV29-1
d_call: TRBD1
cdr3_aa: CSVKTGTENGYTF
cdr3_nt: TGCAGCGTTAAGACCGGGACAGAAAATGGCTACACCTTC

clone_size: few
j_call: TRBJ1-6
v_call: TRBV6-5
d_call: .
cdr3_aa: CASTPILNSPLHF
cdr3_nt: TGTGCCAGCACCCCGATTCTGAATTCACCCCTCCACTTT

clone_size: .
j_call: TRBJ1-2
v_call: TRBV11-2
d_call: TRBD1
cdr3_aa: CASSLDRDAYGYTF
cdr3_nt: TGTGCCAGCAGCTTGGACAGGGATGCCTATGGCTACACCTTC

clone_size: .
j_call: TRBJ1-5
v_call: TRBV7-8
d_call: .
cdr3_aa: CASSPGGSNQPQHF
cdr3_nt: TGTGCCAGCAGCCCCGGTGGGAGCAATCAGCCCCAGCATTTT

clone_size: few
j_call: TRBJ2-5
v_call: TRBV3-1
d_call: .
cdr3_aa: CASSAPIMGKSRETQYF
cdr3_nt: TGTGCCAGCAGCGCGCCAATTATGGGGAAATCAAGGGAGACCCAGTACTTC

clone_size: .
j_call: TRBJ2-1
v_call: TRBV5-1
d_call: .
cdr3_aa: CASSFGLNNEQFF
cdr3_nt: TGCGCCAGCAGCTTCGGACTAAACAATGAGCAGTTCTTC

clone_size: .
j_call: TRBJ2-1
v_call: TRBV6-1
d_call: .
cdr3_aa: CASSEPRRQFF
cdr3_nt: TGTGCCAGCAGTGAGCCGAGGAGGCAGTTCTTC

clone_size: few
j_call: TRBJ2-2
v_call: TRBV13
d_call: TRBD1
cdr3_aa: CASSPIRDRGMTGELFF
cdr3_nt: TGTGCCAGCAGCCCAATCCGGGACAGGGGGATGACCGGGGAGCTGTTTTTT

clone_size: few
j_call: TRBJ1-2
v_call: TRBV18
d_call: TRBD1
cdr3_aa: CASSPGQGTGGYTF
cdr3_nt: TGTGCCAGCTCCCCCGGACAGGGTACAGGCGGCTACACCTTC

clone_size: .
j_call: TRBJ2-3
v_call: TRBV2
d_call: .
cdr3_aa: CVSSRVDIDTQYF
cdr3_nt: TGTGTCAGCAGCCGTGTCGATATAGATACGCAGTATTTT

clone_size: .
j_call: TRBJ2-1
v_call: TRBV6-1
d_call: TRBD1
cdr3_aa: CASSAAGQARVNEQFF
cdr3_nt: TGTGCCAGCAGTGCAGCAGGACAGGCGCGGGTCAATGAGCAGTTCTTC

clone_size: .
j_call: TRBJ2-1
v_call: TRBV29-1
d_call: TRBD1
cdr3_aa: CSADGQGARYEQFF
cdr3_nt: TGCAGCGCAGACGGACAGGGGGCTCGCTATGAGCAGTTCTTC

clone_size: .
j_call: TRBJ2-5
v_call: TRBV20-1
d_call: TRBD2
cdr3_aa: CSALGLAGGYQETQYF
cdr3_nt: TGCAGTGCTCTCGGACTAGCGGGGGGGTACCAAGAGACCCAGTACTTC

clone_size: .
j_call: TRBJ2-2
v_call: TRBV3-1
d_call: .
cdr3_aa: CASSRDTPNTGELFF
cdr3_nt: TGTGCCAGCAGCCGGGACACCCCGAACACCGGGGAGCTGTTTTTT

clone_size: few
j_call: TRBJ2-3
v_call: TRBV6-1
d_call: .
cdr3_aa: CASSEIEVTDTQYF
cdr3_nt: TGTGCCAGCAGTGAAATAGAGGTCACAGATACGCAGTATTTT

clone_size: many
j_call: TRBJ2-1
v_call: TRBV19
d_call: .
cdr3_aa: CASIRDKTNNEQFF
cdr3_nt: TGTGCCAGTATCCGGGATAAAACGAACAATGAGCAGTTCTTC

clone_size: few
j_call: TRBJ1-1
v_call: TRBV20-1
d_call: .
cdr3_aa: CSARPSFRTTEAFF
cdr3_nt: TGCAGTGCTAGACCTTCTTTCCGGACCACTGAAGCTTTCTTT

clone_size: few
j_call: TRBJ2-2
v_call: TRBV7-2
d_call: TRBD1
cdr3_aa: CASSLHSQGVGTGELFF
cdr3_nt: TGTGCCAGCAGCCTCCATTCACAGGGGGTGGGCACCGGGGAGCTGTTTTTT

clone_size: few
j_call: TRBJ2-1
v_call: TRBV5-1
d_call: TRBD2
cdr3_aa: CASSLAWDSGGVYNEQFF
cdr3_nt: TGCGCCAGCAGCTTGGCCTGGGATAGCGGGGGTGTATACAATGAGCAGTTCTTC

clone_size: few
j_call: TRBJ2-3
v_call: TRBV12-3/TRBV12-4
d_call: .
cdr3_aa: CASSPRRHFNIGYTHTDTQYF
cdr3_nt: TGTGCCAGCAGTCCTCGAAGACATTTTAATATCGGGTACACACACACAGATACGCAGTATTTT

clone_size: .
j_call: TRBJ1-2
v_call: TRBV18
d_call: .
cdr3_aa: CASSPPGRDYGYTF
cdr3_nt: TGTGCCAGCTCACCACCGGGCAGGGACTATGGCTACACCTTC

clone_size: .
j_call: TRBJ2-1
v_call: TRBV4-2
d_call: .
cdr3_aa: CASSQDSAGTYNEQFF
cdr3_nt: TGTGCCAGCAGCCAAGATAGCGCGGGGACCTACAATGAGCAGTTCTTC

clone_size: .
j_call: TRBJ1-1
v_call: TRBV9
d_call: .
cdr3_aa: CASSRLPGEAFF
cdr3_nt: TGTGCCAGCAGTAGACTCCCTGGCGAAGCTTTCTTT

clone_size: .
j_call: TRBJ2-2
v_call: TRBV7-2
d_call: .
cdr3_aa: CASSLGTGMSGELFF
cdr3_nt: TGTGCCAGCAGCTTAGGGACGGGGATGAGCGGGGAGCTGTTTTTT

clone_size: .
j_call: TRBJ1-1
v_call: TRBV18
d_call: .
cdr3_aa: CASSPPGNTEAFF
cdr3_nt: TGTGCCAGCTCACCGCCAGGGAACACTGAAGCTTTCTTT

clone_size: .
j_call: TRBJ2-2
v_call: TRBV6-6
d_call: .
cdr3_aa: CASSQSRTGELFF
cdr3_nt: TGTGCCAGCAGCCAAAGTCGGACCGGGGAGCTGTTTTTT

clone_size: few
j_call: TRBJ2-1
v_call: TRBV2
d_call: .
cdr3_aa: CASSAGENEQFF
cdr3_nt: TGTGCCAGCAGTGCAGGGGAGAATGAGCAGTTCTTC

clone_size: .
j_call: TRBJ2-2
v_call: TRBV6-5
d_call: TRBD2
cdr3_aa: CASSRVGGSATAGQLFF
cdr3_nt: TGTGCCAGCAGCAGGGTGGGGGGGTCCGCAACAGCGGGACAGCTGTTTTTT

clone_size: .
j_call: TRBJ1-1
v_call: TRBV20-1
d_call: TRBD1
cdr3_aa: CSATPTGVGGNTEAFF
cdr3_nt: TGCAGTGCTACACCGACAGGGGTAGGGGGGAACACTGAAGCTTTCTTT

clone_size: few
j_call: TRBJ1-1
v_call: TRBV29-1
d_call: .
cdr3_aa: CSVIPTLNTEAFF
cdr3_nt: TGCAGCGTGATCCCGACACTGAACACTGAAGCTTTCTTT

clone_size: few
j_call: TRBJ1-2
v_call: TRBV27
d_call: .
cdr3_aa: CASSKYTGNYGYTF
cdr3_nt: TGTGCCAGCAGTAAATATACAGGAAACTATGGCTACACCTTC

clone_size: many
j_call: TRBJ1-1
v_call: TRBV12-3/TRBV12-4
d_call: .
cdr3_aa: CASRLTGNTEAFF
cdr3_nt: TGTGCCAGCAGATTGACAGGGAACACTGAAGCTTTCTTT

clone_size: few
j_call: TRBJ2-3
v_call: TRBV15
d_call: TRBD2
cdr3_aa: CATSRTLAGGTDTQYF
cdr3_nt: TGTGCCACCAGCAGAACACTAGCGGGGGGCACAGATACGCAGTATTTT

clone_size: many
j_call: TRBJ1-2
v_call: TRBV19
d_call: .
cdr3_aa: CASTPGTSNYGYTF
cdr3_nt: TGTGCCAGTACCCCGGGAACCAGTAACTATGGCTACACCTTC

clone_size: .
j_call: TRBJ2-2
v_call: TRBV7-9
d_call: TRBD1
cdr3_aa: CASSPRTGGSGELFF
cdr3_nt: TGTGCCAGCAGCCCCAGGACAGGGGGGTCCGGGGAGCTGTTTTTT

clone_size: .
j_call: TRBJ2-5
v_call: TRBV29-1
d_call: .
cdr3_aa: CSVAALEPSQETQYF
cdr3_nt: TGCAGCGTCGCCGCCCTGGAGCCCTCACAGGAGACCCAGTACTTC

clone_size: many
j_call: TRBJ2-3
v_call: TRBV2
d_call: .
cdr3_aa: CASSSWTDSTDTQYF
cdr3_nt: TGTGCCAGCAGTTCCTGGACAGATAGCACAGATACGCAGTATTTT